These T cell receptor beta chains were read from a single sample in a study of cytomegalovirus exposure and HLA in healthy donors. Clones were sequenced by immunoSEQ multiplex PCR, and TCRdb holds only the in-frame ones, with some missing. The sample carries around 100,000 clones, around 80% recorded once. The sample taken for sequencing was PBMCs. These receptors were taken from a woman younger than 30 in good health and CMV-seropositive. CDR3s include the opening cysteine and the closing phenylalanine or tryptophan. The D gene is left open where the match is weak. The listing skips clone size in some rows; elsewhere it reads once, few, many or a size class.

J: TRBJ2-7
D: TRBD1
V: TRBV19
size: .
DNA: TGTGCCAGTAGTAAGGCAGGGGGAAATTACGAGCAGTACTTC
CDR3: CASSKAGGNYEQYF

J: TRBJ1-1
D: TRBD1
V: TRBV6-1
size: .
DNA: TGTGCCAGCAGTCTGGACAGGGTGAGGACTGAAGCTTTCTTT
CDR3: CASSLDRVRTEAFF

J: TRBJ1-4
D: .
V: TRBV6-1
size: few
DNA: TGTGCCAGCACCCCGGGAACAACTAATGAAAAACTGTTTTTT
CDR3: CASTPGTTNEKLFF

J: TRBJ1-4
D: TRBD1
V: TRBV28
size: .
DNA: TGTGCCAGCAGCCAGCCCGGGACAGGGCTGGTGGAAAAACTGTTTTTT
CDR3: CASSQPGTGLVEKLFF

J: TRBJ2-2
D: .
V: TRBV5-6
size: .
DNA: TGTGCCAGCAACCAGGGGTCCGGGGAGCTGTTTTTT
CDR3: CASNQGSGELFF

J: TRBJ2-3
D: .
V: TRBV10-3
size: .
DNA: TGTGCCATCAGGGCGGGGACCATTCTCACAGATACGCAGTATTTT
CDR3: CAIRAGTILTDTQYF

J: TRBJ2-3
D: TRBD2
V: TRBV18
size: .
DNA: TGTGCCAGCTCCCCCGGGACTAGCGGAAGCACAGATACGCAGTATTTT
CDR3: CASSPGTSGSTDTQYF

J: TRBJ2-7
D: TRBD1
V: TRBV9
size: .
DNA: TGTGCCAGCAGCGCAAAGTGGGACAGTTACGAGCAGTACTTC
CDR3: CASSAKWDSYEQYF

J: TRBJ2-3
D: TRBD2
V: TRBV15
size: .
DNA: TGTGCCACCAGCAGGCTCCCTCGGACTAGCAAGAGCACAGATACGCAGTATTTT
CDR3: CATSRLPRTSKSTDTQYF

J: TRBJ2-3
D: .
V: TRBV5-4
size: .
DNA: TGTGCCAGCAGCTTGTTAACAGATACGCAGTATTTT
CDR3: CASSLLTDTQYF

J: TRBJ2-1
D: TRBD1
V: TRBV25-1
size: .
DNA: TGTGCCAGCAGTGGGACAGGGGGGAATGAGCAGTTCTTC
CDR3: CASSGTGGNEQFF

J: TRBJ2-1
D: .
V: TRBV5-6
size: .
DNA: TGTGCCAGCAGCTTGGGACTAGAGACCTCCATGAAGACTTACAATGAGCAGTTCTTC
CDR3: CASSLGLETSMKTYNEQFF

J: TRBJ2-3
D: TRBD2
V: TRBV9
size: .
DNA: TGTGCCAGCAGCTCCACCTGGCTAGCGGAAACCCTTGGCACAGATACGCAGTATTTT
CDR3: CASSSTWLAETLGTDTQYF

J: TRBJ2-7
D: TRBD1
V: TRBV7-8
size: once
DNA: TGTGCCAGCAGCCCCCTCGGGGACAGGGGGCTAGAGCAGTACTTC
CDR3: CASSPLGDRGLEQYF

J: TRBJ1-2
D: .
V: TRBV28
size: .
DNA: TGTGCCAGCAGTTTAGAGGCTTTGCCTGGCTACACCTTC
CDR3: CASSLEALPGYTF

J: TRBJ2-1
D: .
V: TRBV28
size: .
DNA: TGTGCCAGTACCAGTCCCTCCTACAATGAGCAGTTCTTC
CDR3: CASTSPSYNEQFF

J: TRBJ2-3
D: .
V: TRBV6-5
size: .
DNA: TGTGCCAGCAGTTACCCTAGCACAGATACGCAGTATTTT
CDR3: CASSYPSTDTQYF

J: TRBJ2-7
D: TRBD1
V: TRBV28
size: .
DNA: TGTGCCAGCAGTCTAGGACAGGTTACGTTAACCTACGAAGAGCAGTACTTC
CDR3: CASSLGQVTLTYEEQYF

J: TRBJ1-2
D: .
V: TRBV5-1
size: .
DNA: TGCGCCAGCAGCTTGGACGGAGCGGGGTATGGCTACACCTTC
CDR3: CASSLDGAGYGYTF

J: TRBJ1-1
D: .
V: TRBV2
size: .
DNA: TGTGCCAGCAGTGCGGGGGTGTATGGCACTGAAGCTTTCTTT
CDR3: CASSAGVYGTEAFF

J: TRBJ1-5
D: TRBD1
V: TRBV30
size: .
DNA: TGTGCCTGGAGTGTACGGTTCAGGGGGCGTTCGCCCGGCCAGGCCCAGCATTTT
CDR3: CAWSVRFRGRSPGQAQHF

J: TRBJ2-5
D: .
V: TRBV19
size: .
DNA: TGTGCCAGCCAGCGTAGGGGACACGGAGAGACCCAGTACTTC
CDR3: CASQRRGHGETQYF

J: TRBJ1-2
D: TRBD1
V: TRBV5-1
size: few
DNA: TGCGCCAGCAGTGTGGGACAGGGAGCTAACTATGGCTACACCTTC
CDR3: CASSVGQGANYGYTF

J: TRBJ1-4
D: .
V: TRBV11-3
size: .
DNA: TGTGCCAGCAGCTTAGGGAGTGCTGGAAATGAAAAACTGTTTTTT
CDR3: CASSLGSAGNEKLFF

J: TRBJ1-1
D: TRBD1
V: TRBV30
size: .
DNA: TGTGCCTGGGGGGACAGAAATCTGAACACTGAAGCTTTCTTT
CDR3: CAWGDRNLNTEAFF

J: TRBJ1-5
D: .
V: TRBV11-1
size: .
DNA: TGTGCCAGCAGCCCCGGAGTTCAGGACTCCCAGCATTTT
CDR3: CASSPGVQDSQHF

J: TRBJ1-6
D: TRBD1
V: TRBV25-1
size: .
DNA: TGTGCCAGCAGAGTGACAGGGGAAAGTTCACCCCTCCACTTT
CDR3: CASRVTGESSPLHF

J: TRBJ1-5
D: .
V: TRBV6-7
size: .
DNA: TGTGCCAGCAGTCCCTCGGACTTTTCCCTCCGGCAGCCCCAGCATTTT
CDR3: CASSPSDFSLRQPQHF

J: TRBJ1-2
D: TRBD1
V: TRBV7-7
size: .
DNA: TGTGCTAGCAGCCGGGCGGCAGGGGGCTGGGACTATGGCTACACCTTC
CDR3: CASSRAAGGWDYGYTF

J: TRBJ1-5
D: TRBD1
V: TRBV5-1
size: .
DNA: TGCGCCAGCAGCTCACAGGGGGGGGGACCCCAGCATTTT
CDR3: CASSSQGGGPQHF

J: TRBJ1-5
D: .
V: TRBV5-8
size: .
DNA: TGTGCCAGCAGCCCGCCGGGGGGCGGGGGACAGCCCCAGCATTTT
CDR3: CASSPPGGGGQPQHF

J: TRBJ2-1
D: .
V: TRBV27
size: .
DNA: TGTGCCAGCAGTCCCGGACTGTACAATGAGCAGTTCTTC
CDR3: CASSPGLYNEQFF

J: TRBJ1-1
D: .
V: TRBV18
size: .
DNA: TGTGCCAGCTCACCACCGGGTAGAGGGACTGAAGCTTTCTTT
CDR3: CASSPPGRGTEAFF

J: TRBJ2-1
D: TRBD2
V: TRBV2
size: few
DNA: TGTGCCAGCAGTGAAGTCAGGCTAGCGGTCTTCAATGAGCAGTTCTTC
CDR3: CASSEVRLAVFNEQFF

J: TRBJ2-7
D: .
V: TRBV28
size: .
DNA: TGTGCCAGCAGCCCAGTCTCCCAATACGAGCAGTACTTC
CDR3: CASSPVSQYEQYF

J: TRBJ1-1
D: TRBD1
V: TRBV4-3
size: .
DNA: TGCGCCAGCAGCCAGGGGGACAGATACACTGAAGCTTTCTTT
CDR3: CASSQGDRYTEAFF

J: TRBJ2-7
D: .
V: TRBV5-1
size: .
DNA: TGCGCCAGCAGCTTGGTCGGAATAGCGGGGACAGCTACCTACGAGCAGTACTTC
CDR3: CASSLVGIAGTATYEQYF

J: TRBJ1-5
D: .
V: TRBV28
size: .
DNA: TGTGCCAGCAGTTTAGTCACAGGGAATCAGCCCCAGCATTTT
CDR3: CASSLVTGNQPQHF

J: TRBJ1-5
D: .
V: TRBV6-1
size: .
DNA: TGTGCCAGCAGCGAAGAGAGGGTCGGCAATCAGCCCCAGCATTTT
CDR3: CASSEERVGNQPQHF

J: TRBJ2-5
D: TRBD1
V: TRBV5-1
size: .
DNA: TGCGCCAGCAGCTTGGCGGGACAGCGACAAGAGACCCAGTACTTC
CDR3: CASSLAGQRQETQYF

J: TRBJ2-3
D: TRBD1
V: TRBV7-2
size: few
DNA: TGTGCCAGCAGCCCGCAGGGGGTTAGGACAGATACGCAGTATTTT
CDR3: CASSPQGVRTDTQYF

J: TRBJ1-5
D: .
V: TRBV29-1
size: .
DNA: TGCAGCGCTCTTGGTGACTCAAATCAGCCCCAGCATTTT
CDR3: CSALGDSNQPQHF

J: TRBJ2-5
D: TRBD2
V: TRBV29-1
size: .
DNA: TGCAGCTTTTCGAGAGGGACTAGAGGGGAAGAGCAGTACTTC
CDR3: CSFSRGTRGEEQYF

J: TRBJ2-5
D: .
V: TRBV20-1
size: .
DNA: TGCAGTGCTAGAGATCCGGGGACCCAGTACTTC
CDR3: CSARDPGTQYF

J: TRBJ1-1
D: .
V: TRBV5-3
size: .
DNA: TGTGCCAGAAGCTTGGACAGGGAAATTACGAACACTGAAGCTTTCTTT
CDR3: CARSLDREITNTEAFF

J: TRBJ2-1
D: TRBD2
V: TRBV27
size: .
DNA: TGTGCCAGCAGTCCCGTGAAGCTAGCGGGAGGGCCTTGGGAGCAGTTCTTC
CDR3: CASSPVKLAGGPWEQFF

J: TRBJ2-7
D: .
V: TRBV27
size: .
DNA: TGTGCCAGCAGTCTGAAAGAGGGAAGGTCTTACGAGCAGTACTTC
CDR3: CASSLKEGRSYEQYF

J: TRBJ2-7
D: .
V: TRBV19
size: .
DNA: TGTGCCAGTGGGCAGGGTTCAGTATCCGACGAGCAGTACTTC
CDR3: CASGQGSVSDEQYF

J: TRBJ1-1
D: TRBD1
V: TRBV5-5
size: .
DNA: TGTGCCAGCAGCTTGCTATTGACAGGGGGCACTGAAGCTTTCTTT
CDR3: CASSLLLTGGTEAFF

J: TRBJ1-4
D: .
V: TRBV7-8
size: .
DNA: TGTGCCAGCAGGACCGGGACACAGCTTGGTAATGAAAAACTGTTTTTT
CDR3: CASRTGTQLGNEKLFF

J: TRBJ2-2
D: TRBD2
V: TRBV11-2
size: .
DNA: TGTGCCAGCAGGTCACTAGCGGGAGGTCGTAACGGGGAGCTGTTTTTT
CDR3: CASRSLAGGRNGELFF

J: TRBJ2-7
D: TRBD2
V: TRBV14
size: .
DNA: TGTGCCAGCAGCCAGGGTATACTAGCGGGAGGATTTTACGAGCAGTACTTC
CDR3: CASSQGILAGGFYEQYF

J: TRBJ2-1
D: TRBD2
V: TRBV12-5
size: .
DNA: TGTGCTAGTGGTAGGGGGACTAGCGCTTACAATGAGCAGTTCTTC
CDR3: CASGRGTSAYNEQFF

J: TRBJ1-2
D: TRBD1
V: TRBV9
size: .
DNA: TGTGCCTCTACGTGGGGGACAGGGGACGGCTACACCTTC
CDR3: CASTWGTGDGYTF

J: TRBJ1-1
D: TRBD1
V: TRBV2
size: .
DNA: TGTGCCAGCAGGCGGGCGGGAGGGGGCTTGAACACTGAAGCTTTCTTT
CDR3: CASRRAGGGLNTEAFF